This T cell receptor (beta chain) originates from a study of T cell repertoires in cytomegalovirus infection. Study information: Carrying CMV and the relevant HLA type showed in public TCR beta signatures.

TCRdb independently ran MiXCR on the reads; one entry per CDR3 protein. The table shows fewer than 200,000 distinct CDR3 sequences, with approximately 19% occurring only once. This CDR3 is built from 15 residues. Per germline, CDR1 MNHEY and CDR2 SMNVEV (reference sequence). Trimming shortened V by 5 bases and J by 2 bases, and 10 bases separated the two germline ends. General study points: Ex vivo responses were dominated by HLA-C-restricted CMV-specific TCR beta clonotypes. Carriage of CMV together with the relevant HLA was identifiable through cumulative public TCR beta family frequency.

This clonotype appeared a few times. Its target is not known. This receptor was identified in a human donor in good health (CMV status not recorded). Some clones in this sample may be carry-over from other donors' samples. Specimen: PBMCs. V and J are TRBV27 and TRBJ2-6, with TRBD1 as a possible D gene (5 bases). The CDR3 loop is CASSQDSTGANVLTF. The CDR3 DNA reads TGTGCCAGCAGTCAAGACAGCACTGGGGCCAACGTCCTGACTTTC.